This T cell receptor beta chain derives from a study of cytomegalovirus exposure and HLA in healthy donors. Primers included in the PCR were 60 Vbeta and 13 Jbeta primers. This table comes from immunoSEQ multiplex PCR, and its TCRdb copy is limited to in-frame clones, with some not included. Here the sample spans 150,000 or so clones, roughly 79% being singletons. J was trimmed by 4 bases and V by 6 bases; bases with no gene match: 1. The CDR3 is 15 amino acids. Germline CDR1 and CDR2: LNHDA and SQIVND (reference sequence). The rearrangement links TRBV19 to TRBJ2-1, with 15 bases matching TRBD2. What was sequenced was PBMCs. The TCR sequence derives from a man in his thirties or forties in good health and CMV-seronegative. The CDR3 DNA follows: TGTGCCAGTAGCGGACTAGCGGGAGGGTACAATGAGCAGTTCTTC. Translating gives CASSGLAGGYNEQFF.